These 13 T cell receptor beta chains share one sample of origin, sequenced in a study of T cell clonality in common variable immunodeficiency. TCRdb's copy holds only in-frame clones and misses some; the assay was immunoSEQ multiplex PCR. The table lists roughly 70,000 clones, no singletons, with about 1.5% in the top ten. Source material: peripheral blood mononuclear cells. The origin of the receptors is a person aged 18 to 70 in good health.

This clone was found many times. Read sequence stops 3 residues before the CDR3 end, and the germline J gene provides the missing end. This chain joins TRBV24-1 and TRBJ2-2, with no clear D. The ends were cut back, 7 bases at V and 3 bases at J, with 8 bases in the middle. The CDR3 contains 13 residues. Germline loops: CDR1 KGHDR, CDR2 SFDVKD. CDR3 sequence: CATRDKYTGELFF. The CDR3 bases that were read are TGTGCCACCAGAGACAAATACACCGGGGAG.

With regard to this clone: With the read ending 3 residues before the CDR3 end, the germline J gene is used to fill in that end. This rearrangement joins TRBV20-1 to TRBJ1-1; no clear D gene. Germline V gene sequence: CDR1 DFQATT, CDR2 SNEGSKA (reference sequence). The CDR3 is 13 residues long. V was trimmed by 3 bases and J by 0 bases, leaving 8 bases between them. The sequenced part of the CDR3 DNA is TGCAGTGCTAGCGTAGCACTGAACACTGAA. Translation: CSASVALNTE. The whole CDR3 region reads CSASVALNTEAFF.

This clone was seen at least ten times. The chain's CDR3 is CASSPGSGRVVGELFF. CDR3 bases read: TGTGCCAGCAGCCCCGGTTCCGGCAGGGTGGTCGGGGAG. The chain employs TRBV7-3 and TRBJ2-2, with D tentatively TRBD1 (5 bases). The read finishes 3 residues shy of the CDR3 end, and the germline J gene is used to complete it. The CDR3 is 16 residues long. Germline CDR1 reads SGHTA; CDR2 reads FQGTGA. Deletions cut 5 bases from V and 7 bases from J, with 20 bases between.

This clone was recorded at least ten times. The CDR3 is cut off 3 residues early in the read; its end comes from the germline J gene. This sequence joins TRBV28 and TRBJ1-2; TRBD1 matches at 10 bases. CDR3 size: 18 residues. CDR1 is MDHEN and CDR2 is SYDVKM in the germline V gene. CDR3 protein: CASSLFGPRQGALVGYTF. The part of the CDR3 DNA that was read is TGTGCCAGCAGTTTGTTCGGGCCGAGACAGGGGGCGTTAGTAGGC.

At least ten counts were recorded for this clone. The CDR3 end falls 3 residues outside the read, so it is completed with the germline J gene. This chain joins TRBV6-1 and TRBJ1-2; a possible D gene is TRBD1 (6 bases). V was pared by 0 bases and J by 4 bases, with 12 bases between. The CDR3 spans 15 residues. From germline, CDR1 is MNHNS and CDR2 SASEGT. Incomplete CDR3 DNA: TGTGCCAGCAGTGAAGCGGCAGGGGCCATCTATGGC. This translates into CASSEAAGAIYG. The entire CDR3 is CASSEAAGAIYGYTF.

Ten or more counts support this clone. With the read ending 3 residues before the CDR3 end, the germline J gene is used to fill in that end. The chain links TRBV10-3 to TRBJ2-3, with 8 bases that match TRBD2. The CDR3 is made up of 16 amino acids. Trimming cost V 6 bases and J 1 base; bases outside gene matches: 9. CDR1 and CDR2 (germline): ENHRY, SYGVKD. The CDR3 spells CAIRASAGGGTDTQYF. The sequenced part of the CDR3 DNA is TGTGCCATCAGGGCGTCGGCGGGGGGAGGCACAGATACG.

This clone has ten or more counts. Sequencing ends 3 residues short of the CDR3 end; the germline J gene provides the rest. This chain joins TRBV6-1 and TRBJ2-1; 10 positions agree with TRBD2. This CDR3 comprises 15 residues. J gave up 4 bases and V 4 bases, and 4 bases lay outside the gene matches. Per the germline V gene, CDR1 is MNHNS and CDR2 is SASEGT. The sequenced part of the CDR3 DNA is TGTGCCAGCAGTGGGACTAGCGGAAATTACAATGAG. Encoded protein: CASSGTSGNYNE. The full CDR3 is CASSGTSGNYNEQFF.

This clone was counted ten times or more. The read gets to within 3 residues of the CDR3 end, and the germline J gene fills in the rest. The chain recombines TRBV20-1 with TRBJ1-4; maybe TRBD1 (5 bases). CDR3 length equals 13 residues. From germline, CDR1 is DFQATT and CDR2 SNEGSKA (reference sequence). The V and J ends lost 0 bases and 4 bases respectively, with 6 bases between them. This CDR3 is CSAREGLNEKLFF. The part of the CDR3 DNA that was read is TGCAGTGCTAGAGAGGGACTTAATGAAAAA.

This clone was observed many times. Coverage ceases 3 residues before the CDR3 finishes, and the germline J gene fills in the end. J is TRBJ1-5 and V is TRBV30; 8 bases are a match to TRBD1. This CDR3 comprises 14 residues. Germline lookup yields CDR1 GTSNPN and CDR2 SVGIG (reference sequence). V lost 2 bases and J lost 3; bases outside the gene matches: 3. CDR3 region: CAWSTGGTNQPQHF. The CDR3 DNA, read in part, is TGTGCCTGGAGTACAGGGGGTACCAATCAGCCC.

This clone has at least ten counts. The read finishes 3 residues shy of the CDR3 end, and the germline J gene is used to complete it. V gene TRBV5-1 combines with J gene TRBJ1-2, with D perhaps matching TRBD1 (5 bases). The CDR3 contains 15 residues. Germline loops: CDR1 SGHRS, CDR2 YFSETQ. CDR3 region: CASSLAGGPVEGYTF. The sequenced part of the CDR3 DNA is TGCGCCAGCAGCTTGGCCGGGGGACCCGTGGAGGGC.

This clone has at least ten counts. The read falls 3 residues short of the CDR3 end, and the missing part is taken from the germline J gene. J is TRBJ1-3 and V is TRBV19; 9 bases fit TRBD1. The CDR3 consists of 15 residues. The germline CDR1 and CDR2 sequences are LNHDA and SQIVND (reference sequence). V lost 5 bases, J lost 8 bases, and 10 bases stayed unmatched. CDR3 in amino acids: CASSPQGAGMDTIYF. Incomplete CDR3 DNA: TGTGCCAGTAGTCCACAGGGGGCCGGGATGGACACC.

This clone was observed many times. The missing CDR3 end, 3 residues past where the read stops, is filled in from the germline J gene. The genes are TRBV6-2 or TRBV6-3 and TRBJ1-2, with TRBD1 matching 7 bases. The V and J ends lost 5 bases and 2 bases, in that order; junction bases with no gene match: 8. The CDR3 loop spans 15 amino acids. Per germline, CDR1 MNHEY and CDR2 SVGEGT. The CDR3 reads CASSIAGGTNYGYTF. The sequenced CDR3 bases are TGTGCCAGCAGTATAGCAGGGGGAACAAACTATGGC.

This clone was recorded at least ten times. Read sequence stops 3 residues before the CDR3 end, and the germline J gene provides the missing end. The V gene is TRBV6-2 or TRBV6-3, the J gene TRBJ2-1; 12 bases are shared with TRBD2. The V and J ends lost 5 bases and 6 bases, in that order; junction bases with no gene match: 8. CDR1 and CDR2 from the germline V gene are MNHEY and SVGEGT. The CDR3 covers 16 residues. The part of the CDR3 DNA that was read is TGTGCCAGCAGTCAAGATGGACTAGCGGGAACCAATGAG. Its translation is CASSQDGLAGTNE. The CDR3 in full is CASSQDGLAGTNEQFF.